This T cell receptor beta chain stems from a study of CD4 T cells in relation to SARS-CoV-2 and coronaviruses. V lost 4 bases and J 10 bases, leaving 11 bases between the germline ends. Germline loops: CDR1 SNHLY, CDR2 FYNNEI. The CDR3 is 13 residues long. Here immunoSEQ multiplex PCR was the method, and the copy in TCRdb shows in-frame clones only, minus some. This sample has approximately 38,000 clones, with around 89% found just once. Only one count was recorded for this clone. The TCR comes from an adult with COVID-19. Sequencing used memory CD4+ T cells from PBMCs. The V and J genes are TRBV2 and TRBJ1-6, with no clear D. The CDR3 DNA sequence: TGTGCCAGCAGTGCTTCAAGCGGGTCACCCCTCCACTTT. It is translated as CASSASSGSPLHF. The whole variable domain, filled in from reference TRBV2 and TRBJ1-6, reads EPEVTQTPSHQVTQMGQEVILRCVPISNHLYFYWYRQILGQKVEFLVSFYNNEISEKSEIFDDQFSVERPDGSNFTLKIRSTKLEDSAMYFCASSASSGSPLHFGNGTRLTVT.